Following are 21 T cell receptor beta chains from one sample sequenced in a study of cytomegalovirus exposure and HLA in healthy donors. Use of 60 Vbeta and 13 Jbeta primers characterized the PCR. Sequencing used immunoSEQ multiplex PCR; TCRdb keeps in-frame clones, though not all of them. The data hold some 170,000 clones, with around 85% observed a single time. The sequenced sample consisted of PBMCs. Receptor source: a woman in her twenties or thirties in good health and CMV-seronegative.

The V and J genes are TRBV18 and TRBJ1-5; 9 nucleotides align to TRBD1. Looked up from germline, CDR1 is KGHSH and CDR2 is LQKENI. The CDR3 loop spans 19 amino acids. J gave up 11 bases and V 3 bases, and 23 bases lay outside the gene matches. In DNA, the CDR3 is TGTGCCAGCTCACCGTACACGGGACAGGGTCCGGGAGGGGTTTGGGCCCAGCATTTT. Its protein is CASSPYTGQGPGGVWAQHF.

This chain connects TRBV7-3 to TRBJ1-1; D not resolved. V dropped 5 bases and J dropped 6 bases, with 13 bases sitting between them. CDR1 and CDR2 from the germline V gene are SGHTA and FQGTGA. The CDR3 runs to 13 residues. CDR3 in DNA: TGTGCCAGCAGCCCCATTCCCAACTCTGAAGCTTTCTTT. The encoded protein is CASSPIPNSEAFF.

This chain joins TRBV7-9 and TRBJ2-7, with D possibly TRBD1 on 5 matching bases. V dropped 5 bases and J dropped 5 bases, with 22 bases sitting between them. Germline V lookup: CDR1 SEHNR, CDR2 FQNEAQ (reference sequence). The CDR3 is 16 amino acids. CDR3 sequence reads: CASSPLVGQGLDEQYF. CDR3 sequence (DNA): TGTGCCAGCAGCCCCCTTGTTGGTCAGGGATTAGACGAGCAGTACTTC.

This chain uses TRBV28 with TRBJ2-7; TRBD1 matches at 8 bases. The CDR3 covers 14 residues. The germline V gene encodes CDR1 MDHEN and CDR2 SYDVKM. Trimming at V came to 10 bases and at J to 0 bases, leaving 8 bases not matched to a gene. The CDR3 sequence: CATLQGVSSYEQYF. CDR3 sequence (DNA): TGTGCCACCCTACAGGGGGTGAGCTCCTACGAGCAGTACTTC.

The V call is TRBV9, the J call TRBJ1-4, with D uncertain. Germline CDR1 SGDLS, CDR2 YYNGEE. V lost 7 bases to trimming and J lost 5 bases, with 15 bases between them. CDR3 length: 14 residues. CDR3 DNA: TGTGCCAGCGCGCCGGACTTTCGGAATGAAAAACTGTTTTTT. It codes for CASAPDFRNEKLFF.

This clone came up once. The gene calls are TRBV15 and TRBJ2-7; 8 positions agree with TRBD1. Germline values: CDR1 LNHNV, CDR2 YYDKDF (reference sequence). This CDR3 spans 16 amino acids. The trim removed 0 bases at V and 4 bases at J, leaving 8 bases unmatched. The CDR3 region has the DNA TGTGCCACCAGCAGAGATAGGGGCAGGGGGCGATACGAGCAGTACTTC. Its protein is CATSRDRGRGRYEQYF.

The J gene is TRBJ2-5, the V gene TRBV5-4; TRBD2 matches 9 bases. V lost 1 base, J lost 2 bases, and 6 bases stayed unmatched. The CDR3 extends over 16 amino acids. The germline CDR1 and CDR2 sequences are SGHNT and YYREEE (reference sequence). CDR3 in DNA: TGTGCCAGCAGCTTGAAACGCGCGGGGGGGCAAGAGACCCAGTACTTC. Translated, it gives CASSLKRAGGQETQYF. The variable domain in full, with the rest retrieved from reference TRBV5-4 and TRBJ2-5, is ETGVTQSPTHLIKTRGQQVTLRCSSQSGHNTVSWYQQALGQGPQFIFQYYREEENGRGNFPPRFSGLQFPNYSSELNVNALELDDSALYLCASSLKRAGGQETQYFGPGTRLLVL.

This chain links TRBV7-2 with TRBJ2-3; 7 bases map to TRBD1. V gave up 1 base and J gave up 4 bases; unmatched junction bases: 8. Germline CDR1 is SGHTA and CDR2 is FQGNSA. The CDR3 length is 16 residues. The CDR3 nucleotides read TGTGCCAGCAGCTTAGTCCACAGGGGAATTGCAGATACGCAGTATTTT. This encodes CASSLVHRGIADTQYF.

About this clone itself: Its ends do not fully match the called genes, so a read error is possible. This chain connects TRBV7-2 to TRBJ1-6; D may be TRBD1 (5 bases). The CDR3 covers 12 residues. CDR1 and CDR2 (germline): SGHTA, FQGNSA. The CDR3 is CASSATGPPPFF. CDR3 DNA sequence: TGTGCCAGCAGCGCCACAGGTCCCCCACCCTTCTTT.

This clone was seen a single time. CDR3 sequence reads: CASSDQGPTEAFF. For the CDR3, the DNA is TGTGCCAGCAGTGATCAGGGGCCCACTGAAGCTTTCTTT. The V call is TRBV6-1, the J call TRBJ1-1, with D possibly being TRBD1 (6 bases). The CDR3 length is 13 residues. Germline V gene sequence: CDR1 MNHNS, CDR2 SASEGT. Trimming pared 3 bases from V and 4 bases from J, leaving 9 bases between.

The chain carries TRBV7-9 and TRBJ2-7; D remains ambiguous. Trimming took 7 bases from V and 0 from J, leaving 13 bases between them. The CDR3 totals 14 residues. Germline CDR1 is SEHNR and CDR2 is FQNEAQ (reference sequence). The CDR3 protein is CASTSDIGSYEQYF. The CDR3 DNA follows: TGTGCCAGCACCTCTGACATCGGCTCCTACGAGCAGTACTTC.

This clone was observed a single time. The rearrangement links TRBV7-9 to TRBJ2-5; maybe TRBD1 (6 bases). Germline CDR1 reads SEHNR; CDR2 reads FQNEAQ (reference sequence). V dropped 5 bases and J dropped 0 bases, with 13 bases sitting between them. The CDR3 is 15 residues long. The CDR3 reads CASSHRTDYQETQYF. For the CDR3, the DNA is TGTGCCAGCAGCCATCGGACAGACTACCAAGAGACCCAGTACTTC.

The genes are TRBV9 and TRBJ2-3; 8 bases agree with TRBD2. This CDR3 spans 16 amino acids. The V gene's germline CDR1 is SGDLS and CDR2 YYNGEE. Trimming at V came to 4 bases and at J to 6 bases, leaving 13 bases not matched to a gene. The CDR3 reads CASSPGGAGVGDTQYF. In DNA form, the CDR3 reads TGTGCCAGCAGCCCGGGGGGAGCGGGAGTTGGGGATACGCAGTATTTT.

The chain couples TRBV12-5 to TRBJ1-1; 8 bases are a match to TRBD1. This CDR3 is built from 15 residues. Germline CDR1 reads LGHNT; CDR2 reads FRNRAP. The V gene end was trimmed by 2 bases and the J gene end by 3 bases; junction bases not matched to a gene: 5. The CDR3 DNA is TGTGCTAGTGGTTTGAGACAGGGGTGGTACACTGAAGCTTTCTTT. Amino acid sequence: CASGLRQGWYTEAFF.

The chain uses TRBV5-1 and TRBJ2-7, with D possibly matching TRBD2 (6 bases). Trimming stripped 1 base from V and 3 bases from J, with 11 bases between. CDR3 length: 14 amino acids. Germline CDR1 SGHRS, CDR2 YFSETQ. CDR3 sequence: CASSLIGSSYEQYF. The CDR3 DNA follows: TGCGCCAGCAGCTTGATCGGGAGCAGCTACGAGCAGTACTTC. Filled out from reference TRBV5-1 and TRBJ2-7, the complete variable domain reads KAGVTQTPRYLIKTRGQQVTLSCSPISGHRSVSWYQQTPGQGLQFLFEYFSETQRNKGNFPGRFSGRQFSNSRSEMNVSTLELGDSALYLCASSLIGSSYEQYFGPGTRLTVT.

The V gene is TRBV18, the J gene TRBJ2-1; possible D gene TRBD1, 6 bases. Germline V CDR1 and CDR2: KGHSH, LQKENI. This CDR3 is 16 amino acids long. The germline V and J ends were trimmed by 3 bases and 2 bases, with 14 bases remaining between them. In DNA, the CDR3 is TGTGCCAGCTCACCGGTGGGGGCGACGACCTACAATGAGCAGTTCTTC. Its translation: CASSPVGATTYNEQFF. Complete variable domain (other parts from reference TRBV18 and TRBJ2-1): NAGVMQNPRHLVRRRGQEARLRCSPMKGHSHVYWYRQLPEEGLKFMVYLQKENIIDESGMPKERFSAEFPKEGPSILRIQQVVRGDSAAYFCASSPVGATTYNEQFFGPGTRLTVL.

The chain recombines TRBV7-3 with TRBJ2-1, with TRBD2 as a possible D gene (6 bases). V was trimmed by 8 bases and J by 0 bases, leaving 8 bases between them. The CDR3 is made up of 13 amino acids. The germline V gene encodes CDR1 SGHTA and CDR2 FQGTGA. DNA of the CDR3: TGTGCCAGCGGGCGGGACTCCTACAATGAGCAGTTCTTC. It encodes CASGRDSYNEQFF. The variable domain in full, with the rest retrieved from reference TRBV7-3 and TRBJ2-1, is GAGVSQTPSNKVTEKGKYVELRCDPISGHTALYWYRQSLGQGPEFLIYFQGTGAADDSGLPNDRFFAVRPEGSVSTLKIQRTERGDSAVYLCASGRDSYNEQFFGPGTRLTVL.

V usage is TRBV6-6 and J usage is TRBJ1-2; 7 bases line up with TRBD1. CDR3 length: 15 residues. Germline V gene lookup returns CDR1 MNHNY and CDR2 SVGAGI (reference sequence). V dropped 4 bases and J dropped 4; count of bases not matched to a gene: 9. In nucleotides, the CDR3 is TGTGCCAGCAGTTCCCTCGCGGGACAGACCTATGGCTACACCTTC. It yields the protein CASSSLAGQTYGYTF.

The DNA for the CDR3 is TGTGCCAGCAGTGACCCGGGACAGGGGTTCTATGGCTACACCTTC. This codes for CASSDPGQGFYGYTF. This rearrangement joins TRBV6-1 to TRBJ1-2, with 10 bases that match TRBD1. The CDR3 is 15 amino acids. V lost 3 bases to trimming and J lost 4 bases; unmatched junction nucleotides: 5. From germline, CDR1 is MNHNS and CDR2 SASEGT.

CDR3 coding DNA: TGTGCCAGCAGTTCCAGGAACCCCTCTGGAAACACCATATATTTT. Protein: CASSSRNPSGNTIYF. The chain links TRBV27 to TRBJ1-3, with D unclear. V lost 4 bases, J lost 0 bases, and 10 bases lay in between. This CDR3 has 15 residues. Germline V CDR1 and CDR2: MNHEY, SMNVEV (reference sequence).

The J gene is TRBJ1-1, the V gene TRBV6-5; TRBD1 might be the D (5 bases). This CDR3 comprises 13 residues. The germline V gene has CDR1 MNHEY and CDR2 SVGAGI. With 7 bases removed from V and 5 bases from J, the gap between germline ends came to 14 bases. The CDR3 sequence is CASKPAGPTEAFF. The CDR3 nucleotides are TGTGCCAGCAAACCCGCGGGACCTACTGAAGCTTTCTTT.